The source of this T cell receptor (beta chain) is a study of tumor-infiltrating lymphocytes in oesophageal squamous cell carcinoma. With 9 bases removed from V and 6 bases from J, the gap between germline ends came to 15 bases. Germline CDR1 MDHEN, CDR2 SYDVKM. This CDR3 comprises 13 residues. TCRdb ran MiXCR on the PCR reads and lists one entry per CDR3 protein. Here the sample spans roughly 17,000 distinct CDR3 sequences, about 50% being singletons. Sequences were obtained from esophageal tumor tissue. The sequence came from a male donor with esophageal squamous cell carcinoma. The chain combines TRBV28 with TRBJ1-5; D is possibly TRBD1 (5 bases). The CDR3, as DNA: TGTGCCAGTTATGGGGGAGACAGTCAGCCCCAGCATTTT. It specifies CASYGGDSQPQHF.